The clone carrying this T cell receptor beta chain was counted ten times or more. Antigen: not known. These data come from a study of T-cell memory formation after mild COVID-19. Germline V gene data show CDR1 as DFQATT and CDR2 as SNEGSKA (reference sequence). The CDR3 has 13 residues. With 5 bases clipped from V and 3 bases from J, the junction kept 3 bases outside the gene matches. Study results and caveats: Later expanders leaned toward CD4+, whereas clones contracting from day 15 to 85 were balanced CD4/CD8. CD4+ contracting clones were found mainly in CM and EM, and CD8+ ones in EMRA. SARS-CoV-2 specificity of second-wave clones peaking day 37 was unconfirmed. The appearance of some responding clones in pre-infection memory suggested that cross-reactive memory joined.

TCRdb itself ran the 5' RACE reads through MiXCR, one entry per CDR3 protein. The profile shows 45,000 to 55,000 distinct CDR3 sequences, over 8.5% of them singletons. The material sequenced was PBMCs or a T cell subset sorted from them (not recorded which). The sequence was collected from an adult woman who had mild COVID-19 (a few samples of this study predate the infection). Cell type and time point are not known. The chain combines TRBV20-1 with TRBJ1-2, with 10 bases lining up with TRBD1. CDR3 in DNA: TGCAGTGCTCGGACAGGGGGTGACTATGGCTACACCTTC. Translating it yields CSARTGGDYGYTF.